This T cell receptor beta chain derives from a study of blood T cell repertoires in COVID-19. Study overall: In each case, the material was cDNA or gDNA derived from T cells, B-cell-depleted T cells, or PBMCs.

V dropped 2 bases and J dropped 4; count of bases not matched to a gene: 7. CDR1 is MNHNS, CDR2 SASEGT, per germline. The CDR3 covers 16 residues. As originally analysed: The authors estimated nucleated cell counts from reference gene primer amplification. The protocol was immunoSEQ multiplex PCR, while the TCRdb copy is restricted to in-frame clones and leaves out a portion. The V and J calls and clone size were taken over from that table, and D and trimming were inferred from the DNA. This table holds 200,000 to 250,000 clones, about 85% found once. The sequence derives from a woman in her sixties or seventies who had recovered from COVID-19. J is TRBJ1-5 and V is TRBV6-1, with 8 bases that match TRBD1. Sequenced material: peripheral blood. The CDR3 sequence: CASSEFWGQENQPQHF. The CDR3 coding sequence is TGTGCCAGCAGTGAATTTTGGGGACAGGAAAATCAGCCCCAGCATTTT.